The 17 T cell receptor beta chains below were found in one sample sequenced in a study of control samples from healthy donors and cancer patients (dated by TCRdb to the early 2020s). Preparation of the library involved the immunoSEQ multiplex PCR assay. TCRdb took this table from immuneACCESS and kept in-frame rearrangements with V and J called. Such tables lack part of the clones; where checked against another copy, unresolved V genes explain under half of the gap, and the rest is unexplained. The sample table holds around 200,000 clones, of which around 94% were seen once. Clones ranked in the top ten supply over 1.2% of the sample. The sequencing input was blood. Source of these receptors: a man aged 45-60 years in good health.

This chain joins TRBV6-5 and TRBJ1-3; the match to TRBD1 covers 9 bases. The CDR3 is 16 residues long. V lost 2 bases, J lost 4 bases, and 6 bases stayed unmatched. Germline CDR1 reads MNHEY; CDR2 reads SVGAGI. The chain's CDR3 is CASSYTTGTGGNTIYF. The CDR3 DNA reads TGTGCCAGCAGTTACACCACCGGGACAGGGGGAAACACCATATATTTT.

This chain joins TRBV12-3 or TRBV12-4 and TRBJ1-1; D gene uncertain. The CDR3 runs 13 residues. V shed 10 bases and J shed 0 bases, with 12 bases lying between them. CDR3 nucleotides: TGTGCCACCGCAGGTGAAATGAACACTGAAGCTTTCTTT. Amino acids: CATAGEMNTEAFF.

The DNA for the CDR3 is TGTGCCAGCTCGGAAACCAGGGGATTGAACACTGAAGCTTTCTTT. It codes for CASSETRGLNTEAFF. The J gene is TRBJ1-1, the V gene TRBV18, with D possibly matching TRBD1 (6 bases). The CDR3 consists of 15 residues. CDR1 is KGHSH, CDR2 LQKENI, per germline. Trimming pared 6 bases from V and 0 bases from J, leaving 14 bases between.

The J gene is TRBJ2-1, the V gene TRBV5-1, with 8 bases matching TRBD1. Germline CDR1 reads SGHRS; CDR2 reads YFSETQ. J gave up 7 bases and V 4 bases, and 10 bases lay outside the gene matches. The CDR3 covers 15 residues. The CDR3: CASSRDRTNSNEQFF. The DNA of the CDR3 is TGCGCCAGCAGCCGGGACAGGACCAATAGTAATGAGCAGTTCTTC. Variable domain in full (rest from reference TRBV5-1 and TRBJ2-1): KAGVTQTPRYLIKTRGQQVTLSCSPISGHRSVSWYQQTPGQGLQFLFEYFSETQRNKGNFPGRFSGRQFSNSRSEMNVSTLELGDSALYLCASSRDRTNSNEQFFGPGTRLTVL.

This chain connects TRBV5-1 to TRBJ2-1; D uncertain. CDR1 SGHRS and CDR2 YFSETQ come from the germline V gene. V lost 4 bases and J 5 bases, leaving 13 bases between the germline ends. The CDR3 extends over 14 amino acids. DNA of the CDR3: TGCGCCAGCAGCCCAGGACCCCCCAACAATGAGCAGTTCTTC. As protein: CASSPGPPNNEQFF.

The chain carries TRBV19 and TRBJ1-2; the D is unclear. Germline lookup yields CDR1 LNHDA and CDR2 SQIVND (reference sequence). Trimming shortened V by 6 bases and J by 3 bases, and 2 bases separated the two germline ends. The CDR3 is 10 residues long. The DNA of the CDR3 is TGTGCCAGTAGGGACTATGGCTACACCTTC. It is translated as CASRDYGYTF.

The V gene is TRBV28, the J gene TRBJ2-7, with D perhaps TRBD2 (6 bases). The CDR3 has 12 residues. V was clipped by 4 bases and J by 9 bases, with 13 bases between them. Germline CDR1 and CDR2: MDHEN and SYDVKM. The CDR3 reads CASSSPGVGQYV. The CDR3 nucleotides are TGTGCCAGCAGTTCTCCGGGGGTCGGGCAGTACGTC.

The CDR3 spells CASSSGLSFGGELFF. CDR3 nucleotides: TGCGCCAGCAGCAGCGGGCTATCGTTTGGCGGGGAGCTGTTTTTT. The chain couples TRBV5-1 to TRBJ2-2; tentative D call: TRBD2 (6 bases). The V gene's germline CDR1 is SGHRS and CDR2 YFSETQ. The CDR3 totals 15 residues. The ends were cut back, 4 bases at V and 7 bases at J, with 17 bases in the middle.

This chain uses TRBV6-6 with TRBJ2-1; D is possibly TRBD1 (6 bases). Looked up from germline, CDR1 is MNHNY and CDR2 is SVGAGI (reference sequence). The CDR3 runs to 17 residues. The germline V and J ends were trimmed by 5 bases and 1 base, with 18 bases remaining between them. Here the CDR3 DNA reads TGTGCCAGCAGTCAATCCGACCACAGGGTTTCCTACAATGAGCAGTTCTTC. Protein: CASSQSDHRVSYNEQFF.

The chain links TRBV28 to TRBJ1-2, with D unclear. Trimming removed 5 bases at V and 4 bases at J, with 8 bases between. The germline gives CDR1 MDHEN, CDR2 SYDVKM. There are 12 residues in the CDR3. Here the CDR3 DNA reads TGTGCCAGCAGTACGATCAGCTATGGCTACACCTTC. Translated, it gives CASSTISYGYTF.

This chain joins TRBV6-2 or TRBV6-3 and TRBJ2-2; no clear D. The CDR3 extends over 12 amino acids. Germline V lookup: CDR1 MNHEY, CDR2 SVGEGT. Trimming cost V 6 bases and J 5 bases, with 7 bases left between them. CDR3 DNA sequence: TGTGCCAGCAGCATAACTACCGGGGAGCTGTTTTTT. Translated: CASSITTGELFF.

The chain uses TRBV24-1 and TRBJ2-3; D gene uncertain. CDR3 length: 12 residues. Trimming pared 5 bases from V and 4 bases from J, leaving 6 bases between. Germline V gives CDR1 KGHDR, CDR2 SFDVKD. CDR3 in amino acids: CATSGTPDTQYF. The DNA of the CDR3 is TGTGCCACCAGTGGAACCCCAGATACGCAGTATTTT.

The CDR3 protein is CASSPHGPGNTIYF. CDR3 sequence (DNA): TGTGCCAGTAGTCCTCATGGCCCTGGAAACACCATATATTTT. This rearrangement joins TRBV19 to TRBJ1-3; D gene uncertain. This CDR3 spans 14 amino acids. Per germline, CDR1 LNHDA and CDR2 SQIVND (reference sequence). V was cut by 5 bases and J by 2 bases, with 10 bases left in between.

The chain is built from TRBV5-6 and TRBJ1-1; D is unresolved. The CDR3 covers 12 residues. Deletions cut 3 bases from V and 7 bases from J, with 10 bases between. Per the germline V gene, CDR1 is SGHDT and CDR2 is YYEEEE. CDR3 coding DNA: TGTGCCAGCAGCTCACAGTATAATGAAGCTTTCTTT. This sequence encodes CASSSQYNEAFF.

The chain's CDR3 is CASSFDEGSSGELFF. The CDR3 nucleotides read TGCGCCAGCAGCTTTGACGAGGGTAGTTCCGGGGAGCTGTTTTTT. V gene TRBV5-1 combines with J gene TRBJ2-2; tentatively, D is TRBD2 (5 bases). Germline V CDR1 and CDR2: SGHRS, YFSETQ. The ends were cut back, 2 bases at V and 6 bases at J, with 14 bases in the middle. This CDR3 has 15 residues.

The chain links TRBV18 to TRBJ1-5, with D uncertain. Trimming stripped 3 bases from V and 4 bases from J, with 4 bases between. CDR3 length equals 12 residues. The V gene's germline CDR1 is KGHSH and CDR2 LQKENI. CDR3 loop: CASSPGNQPQHF. The CDR3 DNA follows: TGTGCCAGCTCACCGGGTAATCAGCCCCAGCATTTT.

This chain joins TRBV19 and TRBJ1-5; weak D call: TRBD1 (5 bases). The CDR3 is 14 amino acids. Germline loops: CDR1 LNHDA, CDR2 SQIVND (reference sequence). Trimming stripped 5 bases from V and 7 bases from J, with 15 bases between. As DNA, the CDR3 is TGTGCCAGTAGTCCAGGGCCTGCGAGCCAGCCCCAGCATTTT. Protein product: CASSPGPASQPQHF. Supplemented by reference TRBV19 and TRBJ1-5, the full variable domain reads DGGITQSPKYLFRKEGQNVTLSCEQNLNHDAMYWYRQDPGQGLRLIYYSQIVNDFQKGDIAEGYSVSREKKESFPLTVTSAQKNPTAFYLCASSPGPASQPQHFGDGTRLSIL.